Following are 17 T cell receptor beta chains from one sample sequenced in a study of regulatory T cells in long-lasting Graves disease. Construction of the TCR beta libraries employed iRepertoire HTBI primers in conjunction with Arm-PCR of CDR3 regions. One entry per CDR3 protein, called by TCRdb with MiXCR from the multiplex PCR reads. The sample shows 680,000 or so distinct CDR3 sequences, 16% of them seen only once. Documented time point: newly diagnosed GD, antithyroid drugs for less than 3 months. After RNA was extracted from PBMCs, the TCR library was made from it. The data were also submitted as part of a second study, on T cells in Graves' hyperthyroidism and ophthalmopathy.

The specimen was peripheral blood mononuclear cells (PBMCs), collected at new diagnosis, from a patient treated with antithyroid drugs. The source is a woman in her 30s with Graves disease.

This clonotype was picked up a small number of times. This chain joins TRBV6-1 and TRBJ1-2; tentatively, D is TRBD1 (6 bases). The CDR3 contains 12 residues. The germline gives CDR1 MNHNS, CDR2 SASEGT. The V end was cut by 7 bases, the J end by 6 bases, with 12 bases between. The CDR3 sequence: CASTTGTHGYTF. The CDR3 DNA sequence: TGTGCCAGCACCACAGGGACCCATGGCTACACCTTC.

This clonotype showed up many times. The rearrangement joins TRBV11-2 to TRBJ2-1; TRBD2 might be the D (5 bases). CDR3 length equals 15 residues. V was pared by 5 bases and J by 0 bases, with 11 bases between. Germline V CDR1 and CDR2: SGHAT, FQNNGV. CDR3 loop: CASSALVYSYNEQFF. CDR3 coding DNA: TGTGCCAGCAGCGCACTAGTATACTCCTACAATGAGCAGTTCTTC.

This clonotype was detected many times. The rearrangement joins TRBV19 to TRBJ1-4; D gene uncertain. The V and J ends lost 3 bases and 6 bases respectively, with 14 bases between them. The CDR3 sequence is 15 residues long. Germline-derived CDR1 and CDR2 are LNHDA and SQIVND (reference sequence). The CDR3 sequence is CASSIWAIGDEKLFF. The CDR3, as DNA: TGTGCCAGTAGTATCTGGGCCATCGGCGATGAAAAACTGTTTTTT. Full variable domain (missing parts from reference TRBV19 and TRBJ1-4): DGGITQSPKYLFRKEGQNVTLSCEQNLNHDAMYWYRQDPGQGLRLIYYSQIVNDFQKGDIAEGYSVSREKKESFPLTVTSAQKNPTAFYLCASSIWAIGDEKLFFGSGTQLSVL.

The rearrangement links TRBV28 to TRBJ1-2; 10 bases are shared with TRBD1. CDR3 length: 14 residues. V trimming: 6 bases; J trimming: 8 bases; junction bases outside the gene matches: 9. The germline gives CDR1 MDHEN, CDR2 SYDVKM. This CDR3 reads CASSFPGQGRGYTF. CDR3 DNA sequence: TGTGCCAGCAGCTTTCCGGGACAGGGGAGAGGCTACACCTTC.

As regards this clonotype: Just one base apart from a much larger clone, this may be a read error. The CDR3 DNA sequence: TGTGCCAGCAGCCCCCTAGCGGGAGTGACCTACAATGAGCAGTTCTTC. This encodes CASSPLAGVTYNEQFF. The V gene is TRBV7-8, the J gene TRBJ2-1; 10 nucleotides agree with TRBD2. The CDR3 is 16 residues long. V lost 5 bases, J lost 2 bases, and 6 bases stayed unmatched. The germline CDR1 and CDR2 sequences are SGHVS and FQNEAQ.

This clonotype was seen ten or more times. J is TRBJ1-1 and V is TRBV20-1; no reliable D call. Germline V gene data show CDR1 as DFQATT and CDR2 as SNEGSKA (reference sequence). V was cut by 1 base and J by 6 bases, with 6 bases left in between. The CDR3 length is 11 residues. The CDR3 region is CSARARAEAFF. The CDR3 coding sequence is TGCAGTGCTAGAGCTCGGGCTGAAGCTTTCTTT.

The V call is TRBV10-3, the J call TRBJ2-7; weak D call: TRBD2 (6 bases). Trimming removed 4 bases from V and 4 bases from J, with 14 bases in between. Germline V lookup: CDR1 ENHRY, CDR2 SYGVKD. The CDR3 loop spans 14 amino acids. The CDR3 nucleotides are TGTGCCATCAGTGCCCGGGACTCGAGATACGAGCAGTACTTC. Protein product: CAISARDSRYEQYF.

This clonotype was counted at least ten times. The genes are TRBV6-2 or TRBV6-3 and TRBJ2-1, with 9 bases matching TRBD2. J lost 12 bases, V lost 2 bases, and 2 bases had no gene match. Germline V gene sequence: CDR1 MNHEY, CDR2 SVGEGT. The CDR3 is made up of 12 amino acids. CDR3 nucleotide sequence: TGTGCCAGCAGTTACCCGCGGGAGGGGCAGTTCTTC. Amino acid sequence: CASSYPREGQFF.

This clonotype turned up a few times. V gene TRBV19 combines with J gene TRBJ2-7; perhaps TRBD2 as D (5 bases). The V gene lost 5 bases and the J gene lost 3 bases, with 17 bases spanning the gap. Germline CDR1 and CDR2: LNHDA and SQIVND (reference sequence). The CDR3 covers 15 residues. CDR3 sequence: CASSLAYREHYEQYF. The CDR3 nucleotides are TGTGCCAGTAGTCTCGCCTACCGGGAACACTACGAGCAGTACTTC.

The rearrangement uses TRBV3-1 and TRBJ2-3, with 8 bases lining up with TRBD1. V was clipped by 5 bases and J by 6 bases; unmatched bases: 13. This CDR3 spans 16 amino acids. Germline CDR1 is LGHDT and CDR2 is YNNKEL (reference sequence). The CDR3 coding sequence is TGTGCCAGCAGCAAGCTTAGGACAGGGAGAGTGGATACGCAGTATTTT. This codes for CASSKLRTGRVDTQYF.

Regarding this clonotype: This may come from a read error, since a much larger clone is one base off. J is TRBJ2-1 and V is TRBV2, with 7 bases matching TRBD2. V was pared by 0 bases and J by 6 bases, with 5 bases of the junction left unmatched. CDR1 is SNHLY, CDR2 FYNNEI, per germline. The CDR3 length is 15 residues. In DNA form, the CDR3 reads TGTGCCAGCAGTGAAGCAGCGGGAATGGGCAATGAGCAGTTCTTC. It translates to CASSEAAGMGNEQFF.

This clonotype has ten or more counts. The chain is built from TRBV28 and TRBJ1-5, with 12 bases identical to TRBD1. From germline, CDR1 is MDHEN and CDR2 SYDVKM. The CDR3 totals 15 residues. Trimming cost V 7 bases and J 6 bases; bases outside gene matches: 7. The CDR3 DNA reads as TGTGCCAGCAACCCAGGGACAGGGGGCATTCAGCCCCAGCATTTT. This translates into CASNPGTGGIQPQHF.

This clonotype was seen ten or more times. The chain links TRBV2 to TRBJ2-6, with a possible D match to TRBD1 (6 bases). The CDR3 runs to 15 residues. V was shortened by 8 bases and J by 1 base, with 12 bases between the two germline ends. Germline V gene data show CDR1 as SNHLY and CDR2 as FYNNEI. The CDR3 region has the DNA TGTGCCAGCCCCCACGGACAGTCTGGGGCCAACGTCCTGACTTTC. Translating gives CASPHGQSGANVLTF.

This clonotype was picked up a small number of times. The CDR3, as DNA: TGTGCCAGCAGCTCCGGACAGGGGACCAAAAACATTCAGTACTTC. This gives the protein CASSSGQGTKNIQYF. This chain joins TRBV11-2 and TRBJ2-4; 9 bases align to TRBD1. The CDR3 runs 15 residues. Germline loops: CDR1 SGHAT, CDR2 FQNNGV. J gave up 2 bases and V 4 bases, and 3 bases lay outside the gene matches.

This CDR3 is CASSFRGDHEKLFF. The CDR3 DNA sequence: TGTGCCAGCTCATTCCGAGGGGATCATGAAAAACTGTTTTTT. This chain links TRBV27 with TRBJ1-4; tentative D call: TRBD1 (5 bases). CDR3 length: 14 residues. V lost 8 bases and J 6 bases, leaving 16 bases between the germline ends. Germline CDR1 is MNHEY and CDR2 is SMNVEV (reference sequence).

This clonotype has ten or more counts. The rearrangement links TRBV7-2 to TRBJ2-2; 9 nucleotides match TRBD2. Germline V gene sequence: CDR1 SGHTA, CDR2 FQGNSA. Losses at the gene ends were 1 base for V and 4 bases for J; bases not matched to a gene: 10. The CDR3 extends over 18 amino acids. The CDR3 sequence: CASSLVRLAGYVTGELFF. CDR3 bases: TGTGCCAGCAGCTTAGTCCGCCTAGCGGGATACGTCACCGGGGAGCTGTTTTTT.

V gene TRBV19 combines with J gene TRBJ1-4; 7 nucleotides match TRBD1. The germline V gene has CDR1 LNHDA and CDR2 SQIVND (reference sequence). Losses at the gene ends were 11 bases for V and 7 bases for J; bases not matched to a gene: 4. The CDR3 has 11 residues. CDR3 in DNA: TGTGCCGTCCGGGACAGTGAAAAACTGTTTTTT. This encodes CAVRDSEKLFF.